This TCR beta chain was sequenced during a study of shared clonotypes between healthy human individuals. Study conclusions and caveats: Blood was the only sampled material, and tissue repertoires likely differ. The study found about 5% of naive CD4 clonotypes shared across four donors. Estimated clonotype richness was generally higher in naive than memory subsets.

With respect to this clone: Its target is not known.

The split of CD4+ cells yielded CD45RA+ naive and CD45RA-negative memory subsets. Germline CDR1 SGHDT, CDR2 YYEEEE. With 2 bases removed from V and 1 base from J, the gap between germline ends came to 9 bases. The length of the CDR3 is 14 residues. The protocol was immunoSEQ multiplex PCR, while the TCRdb copy is restricted to in-frame clones and leaves out a portion. Among about 2 million clones, roughly 94% were seen once, and the ten largest hold 0.13%. The rearrangement uses TRBV5-6 and TRBJ1-2, with D possibly TRBD1 on 6 matching bases. This clonotype was obtained from a man aged 18 to 29 in good health. Sample: naive CD4+ T cells sorted from blood. The subset was: CD45RA+ positively selected. The CDR3 bases are TGTGCCAGCAGCTTACAGGGCTTTAACTATGGCTACACCTTC. Translation: CASSLQGFNYGYTF.